These 22 T cell receptor beta chains came from one sample sequenced in a study of shared clonotypes between healthy human individuals (dated by TCRdb to 2018 to 2021). Library preparation employed the immunoSEQ multiplex PCR assay. In TCRdb, the immuneACCESS table is reduced to in-frame sequences with V and J assigned. These tables do not hold every clone; where another copy was compared, an unresolved V gene accounts for under half, and the others remain unexplained. This sample holds fewer than 3 million clones; 85% to 95% were observed only once. The ten most abundant clones make up 0.37% of the sample. What was sequenced was naive CD4+ T cells from PBMCs. Per the publication, the cell subset or site label means: CD45RA+ positively selected. The receptor source for this set is a man aged 18-30 years in good health. Some clones in this sample may be carry-over from other donors' samples.

This clone has just a few counts. This chain joins TRBV7-9 and TRBJ1-5; tentative D call: TRBD1 (6 bases). The germline V gene has CDR1 SEHNR and CDR2 FQNEAQ (reference sequence). The CDR3 sequence is 14 residues long. Deletions cut 5 bases from V and 3 bases from J, with 11 bases between. The CDR3 sequence is CASSPTGHNQPQHF. CDR3 DNA sequence: TGTGCCAGCAGCCCGACGGGACACAATCAGCCCCAGCATTTT. Variable domain in full (rest from reference TRBV7-9 and TRBJ1-5): DTGVSQNPRHKITKRGQNVTFRCDPISEHNRLYWYRQTLGQGPEFLTYFQNEAQLEKSRLLSDRFSAERPKGSFSTLEIQRTEQGDSAMYLCASSPTGHNQPQHFGDGTRLSIL.

This chain connects TRBV7-3 to TRBJ2-1; the D gene is possibly TRBD2 (6 bases). The CDR3 contains 16 residues. Trimming shortened V by 5 bases and J by 2 bases, and 16 bases separated the two germline ends. Germline assignment: CDR1 SGHTA and CDR2 FQGTGA. The CDR3 region is CASSPSLGGAYNEQFF. The CDR3 DNA reads TGTGCCAGCAGCCCCTCACTCGGAGGGGCCTACAATGAGCAGTTCTTC.

V gene TRBV11-2 combines with J gene TRBJ1-1, with D tentatively TRBD1 (5 bases). The CDR3 consists of 13 residues. Deletions cut 5 bases from V and 5 bases from J, with 12 bases between. The germline gives CDR1 SGHAT, CDR2 FQNNGV. The CDR3 bases are TGTGCCAGCAGCCCGACAGACTTGACTGAAGCTTTCTTT. This encodes CASSPTDLTEAFF.

CDR3 sequence reads: CASSLKVAEGTGELFF. As DNA, the CDR3 is TGTGCCAGCAGCTTGAAGGTTGCAGAGGGCACCGGGGAGCTGTTTTTT. The chain employs TRBV5-6 and TRBJ2-2, with a tentative D call TRBD2 (5 bases). Trimming took off 1 base at V and 4 bases at J, with 14 bases between the two ends. Germline-derived CDR1 and CDR2 are SGHDT and YYEEEE. CDR3 length: 16 amino acids.

With respect to this clone: The same CDR3 can be traced to other DNA sequences in this sample. The V call is TRBV28, the J call TRBJ2-7; the D gene is possibly TRBD1 (6 bases). This CDR3 is 11 amino acids long. V shed 2 bases and J shed 7 bases, with 6 bases lying between them. Germline V gene sequence: CDR1 MDHEN, CDR2 SYDVKM. The CDR3 region is CASSLTGEQYF. For the CDR3, the DNA is TGTGCCAGCAGTTTAACAGGGGAGCAGTACTTC. Drawing the rest from reference TRBV28 and TRBJ2-7, the complete variable domain is DVKVTQSSRYLVKRTGEKVFLECVQDMDHENMFWYRQDPGLGLRLIYFSYDVKMKEKGDIPEGYSVSREKKERFSLILESASTNQTSMYLCASSLTGEQYFGPGTRLTVT.

The chain combines TRBV19 with TRBJ2-3; D is unresolved. CDR1 LNHDA and CDR2 SQIVND come from the germline V gene (reference sequence). The CDR3 is 14 residues long. V was trimmed by 6 bases and J by 5 bases, leaving 15 bases between them. Here the CDR3 DNA reads TGTGCCAGTAGCCCCTCTTCTTCGGTAGATACGCAGTATTTT. Encoded protein: CASSPSSSVDTQYF.

The J gene is TRBJ2-5, the V gene TRBV28, with a weak D call TRBD1 (6 bases). The J call may be in error: the DNA end matches TRBJ2-7 better. CDR1 and CDR2 (germline): MDHEN, SYDVKM. This CDR3 has 13 residues. The CDR3 loop reads CASSLQGPYEQYF. The CDR3 region has the DNA TGTGCCAGCAGTTTGCAGGGGCCCTACGAGCAGTACTTC.

The chain has TRBV2 and TRBJ1-1; a weak D match, TRBD1 (5 bases). The germline gives CDR1 SNHLY, CDR2 FYNNEI. V was clipped by 4 bases and J by 0 bases, with 15 bases between them. This CDR3 comprises 16 residues. The CDR3 nucleotides read TGTGCCAGCAGTGGAGCCGGGGGGACCATGAACACTGAAGCTTTCTTT. Protein sequence: CASSGAGGTMNTEAFF.

Details on this clone: Other DNA sequences in this specimen translate into the identical CDR3. This chain links TRBV11-2 with TRBJ1-1; no firm D call. V shed 3 bases and J shed 3 bases, with 8 bases lying between them. The CDR3 spans 13 residues. Germline CDR1 reads SGHAT; CDR2 reads FQNNGV. In DNA, the CDR3 is TGTGCCAGCAGCTTGGCAGGATACACTGAAGCTTTCTTT. This encodes CASSLAGYTEAFF.

About this clone: The identical CDR3 is also encoded by other nucleotide sequences in the sample. The genes are TRBV9 and TRBJ2-5; D is possibly TRBD1 (6 bases). Germline-derived CDR1 and CDR2 are SGDLS and YYNGEE. The CDR3 extends over 14 amino acids. Trimming removed 2 bases from V and 2 bases from J, with 10 bases in between. The CDR3 spells CASSVRGGQETQYF. CDR3 in DNA: TGTGCCAGCAGCGTCAGGGGTGGGCAAGAGACCCAGTACTTC.

The chain combines TRBV7-9 with TRBJ2-1; 10 positions match TRBD2. The V gene end was trimmed by 5 bases and the J gene end by 4 bases; junction bases not matched to a gene: 17. In germline, CDR1 is SEHNR, CDR2 FQNEAQ (reference sequence). The CDR3 has 19 residues. The CDR3, as DNA: TGTGCCAGCAGCCTTCACAGGCTAGCGGGAGTTTTTATTTACAATGAGCAGTTCTTC. Amino acids: CASSLHRLAGVFIYNEQFF.

The genes are TRBV9 and TRBJ2-1; 10 nucleotides agree with TRBD2. Germline values: CDR1 SGDLS, CDR2 YYNGEE. The CDR3 consists of 15 residues. V gave up 4 bases and J gave up 7 bases; unmatched junction bases: 8. CDR3 sequence reads: CASSISGRAGNEQFF. CDR3 nucleotides: TGTGCCAGCAGCATAAGCGGGAGGGCAGGGAATGAGCAGTTCTTC.

The chain is built from TRBV6-1 and TRBJ1-2; D perhaps matches TRBD1 (6 bases). The germline gives CDR1 MNHNS, CDR2 SASEGT. This CDR3 is 13 amino acids long. The V and J ends lost 6 bases and 4 bases respectively, with 12 bases between them. CDR3 coding DNA: TGTGCCAGCAGCCAGGGGCATTTCTATGGCTACACCTTC. The encoded protein is CASSQGHFYGYTF.

The CDR3 coding sequence is TGCGCCAGCAGCCCGTCCGTTGAGGGTTGGGAGCAGTACTTC. Amino acid sequence: CASSPSVEGWEQYF. The V and J genes are TRBV5-1 and TRBJ2-7, with a possible D match to TRBD2 (5 bases). CDR1 is SGHRS, CDR2 YFSETQ, per germline. The ends were cut back, 4 bases at V and 7 bases at J, with 18 bases in the middle. The CDR3 has 14 residues.

The chain uses TRBV13 and TRBJ2-1, with 10 bases lining up with TRBD1. The germline V gene encodes CDR1 PRHDT and CDR2 FYEKMQ (reference sequence). The V segment lost 2 bases and the J segment 6 bases; nucleotides outside the gene matches: 1. The CDR3 sequence is 14 residues long. CDR3 bases: TGTGCCAGCAGCTTATGGGACAGGGGCAATGAGCAGTTCTTC. Its protein product is CASSLWDRGNEQFF.

The rearrangement links TRBV18 to TRBJ1-5; weak D call: TRBD1 (6 bases). Looked up from germline, CDR1 is KGHSH and CDR2 is LQKENI. V lost 2 bases and J lost 3, with 11 bases in between. CDR3 size: 15 residues. As DNA, the CDR3 is TGTGCCAGCTCACCAGGTAGGGACAACAATCAGCCCCAGCATTTT. This codes for CASSPGRDNNQPQHF.

As DNA, the CDR3 is TGTGCCAGCAGCTTTCTTTCGGCTTCTAATGAAAAACTGTTTTTT. Protein product: CASSFLSASNEKLFF. V gene TRBV27 combines with J gene TRBJ1-4; D call uncertain. V lost 6 bases and J lost 3, with 14 bases in between. CDR1 and CDR2 (germline): MNHEY, SMNVEV (reference sequence). This CDR3 has 15 amino acids.

The V and J genes are TRBV7-2 and TRBJ1-3, with 7 bases aligning to TRBD1. The CDR3 sequence is 15 residues long. V was pared by 5 bases and J by 6 bases, with 10 bases of the junction left unmatched. CDR1 and CDR2 (germline): SGHTA, FQGNSA. For the CDR3, the DNA is TGTGCCAGCAGCGCTGCAAGGGGGCCTGAAAACACCATATATTTT. This encodes CASSAARGPENTIYF.

V and J are TRBV7-9 and TRBJ2-5, with D uncertain. From germline, CDR1 is SEHNR and CDR2 FQNEAQ (reference sequence). This CDR3 region has 14 residues. The ends were cut back, 2 bases at V and 1 base at J, with 8 bases in the middle. The CDR3: CASSLFLSQETQYF. DNA for the CDR3: TGTGCCAGCAGCTTATTCCTATCCCAAGAGACCCAGTACTTC.

The gene calls are TRBV28 and TRBJ2-5; perhaps TRBD2 as D (6 bases). CDR3 length: 14 amino acids. The V end was cut by 3 bases, the J end by 7 bases, with 15 bases between. In germline, CDR1 is MDHEN, CDR2 SYDVKM. Written as DNA, the CDR3 is TGTGCCAGCAGTTTGGGGCGGGGTAGGGGGACCCAGTACTTC. Protein product: CASSLGRGRGTQYF.

Only one count was recorded for this clone. CDR3 in amino acids: CASSQDPGVQPQHF. The CDR3, as DNA: TGCGCCAGCAGCCAAGACCCCGGGGTACAGCCCCAGCATTTT. The chain uses TRBV4-3 and TRBJ1-5; D not resolved. From germline, CDR1 is LGHNA and CDR2 YSLEER. V gave up 0 bases and J gave up 7 bases, with 10 bases separating them. The CDR3 sequence is 14 residues long.

The chain recombines TRBV2 with TRBJ2-7, with D possibly matching TRBD2 (5 bases). The J call is in doubt because the DNA end fits TRBJ2-5 better. Germline V gene data show CDR1 as SNHLY and CDR2 as FYNNEI. This CDR3 has 14 amino acids. The CDR3 sequence: CASSEYGGGETQYF. DNA of the CDR3: TGTGCCAGCAGTGAATACGGAGGTGGGGAGACCCAGTACTTC.